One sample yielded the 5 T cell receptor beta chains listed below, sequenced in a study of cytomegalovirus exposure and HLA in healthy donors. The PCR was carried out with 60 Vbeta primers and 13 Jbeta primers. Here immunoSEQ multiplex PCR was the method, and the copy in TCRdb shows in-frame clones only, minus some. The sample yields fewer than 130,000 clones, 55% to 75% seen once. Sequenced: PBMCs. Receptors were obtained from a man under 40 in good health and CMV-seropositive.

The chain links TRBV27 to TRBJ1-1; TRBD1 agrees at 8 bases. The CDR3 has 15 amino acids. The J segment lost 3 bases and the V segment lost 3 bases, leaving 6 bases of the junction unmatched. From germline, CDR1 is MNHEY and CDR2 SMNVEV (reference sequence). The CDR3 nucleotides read TGTGCCAGCAGTTTCAAGACAGGGGAGGACACTGAAGCTTTCTTT. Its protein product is CASSFKTGEDTEAFF.

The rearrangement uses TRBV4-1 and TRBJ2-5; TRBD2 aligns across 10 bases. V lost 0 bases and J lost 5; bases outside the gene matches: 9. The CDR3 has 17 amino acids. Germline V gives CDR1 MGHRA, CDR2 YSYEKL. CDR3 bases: TGCGCCAGCAGCCAAGATAGAGACAGCGGGGGGGCCGAGACCCAGTACTTC. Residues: CASSQDRDSGGAETQYF.

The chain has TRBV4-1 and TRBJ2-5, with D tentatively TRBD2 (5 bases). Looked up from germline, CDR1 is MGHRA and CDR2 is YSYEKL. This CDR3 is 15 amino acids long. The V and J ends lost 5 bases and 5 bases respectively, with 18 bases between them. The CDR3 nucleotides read TGCGCCAGCAGCTCTGACCGGGGAGTAGGCGAGACCCAGTACTTC. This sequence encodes CASSSDRGVGETQYF.

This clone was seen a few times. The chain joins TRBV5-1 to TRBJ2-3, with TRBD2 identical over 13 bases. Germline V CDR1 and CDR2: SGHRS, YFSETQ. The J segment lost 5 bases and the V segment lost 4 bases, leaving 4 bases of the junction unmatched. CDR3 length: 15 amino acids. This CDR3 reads CASSQGLAGLDTQYF. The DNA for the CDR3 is TGCGCCAGCAGCCAGGGACTAGCGGGGTTAGATACGCAGTATTTT.

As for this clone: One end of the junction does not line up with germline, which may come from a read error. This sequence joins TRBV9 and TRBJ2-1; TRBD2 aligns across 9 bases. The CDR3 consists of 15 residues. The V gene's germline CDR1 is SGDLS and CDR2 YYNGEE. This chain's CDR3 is CASSRTGTSYDEQFF. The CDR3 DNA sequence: TGTGCCAGCAGTCGAACCGGGACTAGCTACGATGAGCAGTTCTTC.